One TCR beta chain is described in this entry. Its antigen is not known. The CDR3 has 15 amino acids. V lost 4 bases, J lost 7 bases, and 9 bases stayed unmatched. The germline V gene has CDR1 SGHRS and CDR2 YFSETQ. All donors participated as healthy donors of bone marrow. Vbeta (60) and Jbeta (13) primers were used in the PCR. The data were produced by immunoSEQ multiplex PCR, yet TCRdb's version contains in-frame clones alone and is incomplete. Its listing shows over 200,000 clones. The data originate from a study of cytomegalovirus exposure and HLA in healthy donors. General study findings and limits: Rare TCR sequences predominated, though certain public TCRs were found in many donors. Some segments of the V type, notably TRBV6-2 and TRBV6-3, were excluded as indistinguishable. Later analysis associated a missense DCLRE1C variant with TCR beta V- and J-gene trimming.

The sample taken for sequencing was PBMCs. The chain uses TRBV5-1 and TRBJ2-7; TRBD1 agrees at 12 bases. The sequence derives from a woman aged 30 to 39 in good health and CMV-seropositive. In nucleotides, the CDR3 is TGCGCCAGCAGCGATCCGGGACAGGGGGCGCGGGAGCAGTACTTC. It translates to CASSDPGQGAREQYF.